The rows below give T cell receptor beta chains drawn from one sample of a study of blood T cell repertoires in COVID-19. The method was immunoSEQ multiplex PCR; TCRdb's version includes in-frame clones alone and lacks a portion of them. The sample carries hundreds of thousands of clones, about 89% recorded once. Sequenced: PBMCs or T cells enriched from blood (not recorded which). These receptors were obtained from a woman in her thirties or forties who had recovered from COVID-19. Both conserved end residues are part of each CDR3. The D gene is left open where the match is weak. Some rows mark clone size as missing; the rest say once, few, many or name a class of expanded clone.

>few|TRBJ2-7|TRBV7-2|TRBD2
CASSLRVSGGSEQYF
TGTGCCAGCAGCTTAAGGGTTAGCGGGGGGTCCGAGCAGTACTTC
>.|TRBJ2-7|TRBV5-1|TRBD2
CASSLNSGSLFSYEQYF
TGCGCCAGCAGCTTAAATAGCGGGAGTCTTTTCTCCTACGAGCAGTACTTC
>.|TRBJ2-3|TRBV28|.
CASSLGASTDTQYF
TGTGCCAGCAGTTTGGGCGCTAGCACAGATACGCAGTATTTT
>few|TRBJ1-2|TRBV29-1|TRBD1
CSSEAPGGGGYTF
TGCAGCTCTGAGGCCCCAGGGGGAGGTGGCTACACCTTC
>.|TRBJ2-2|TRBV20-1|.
CSASLRNTGELFF
TGCAGTGCTAGTCTTCGTAACACCGGGGAGCTGTTTTTT
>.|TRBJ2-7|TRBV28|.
CASSQQGYEQYF
TGTGCCAGCAGCCAACAGGGTTACGAGCAGTACTTC
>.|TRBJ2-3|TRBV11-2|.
CASSSLIPYERWDTQYF
TGTGCCAGCAGCTCCCTTATCCCGTACGAGCGATGGGATACGCAGTATTTT
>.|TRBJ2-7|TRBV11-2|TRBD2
CASSPRASGGYEQYF
TGTGCCAGCAGTCCCCGAGCTAGCGGGGGCTACGAGCAGTACTTC
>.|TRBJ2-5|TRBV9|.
CASSTEGTQYF
TGTGCCAGCAGTACGGAGGGGACCCAGTACTTC
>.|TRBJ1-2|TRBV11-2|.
CASSLVSGSGTLLSF
TGTGCCAGCAGCTTAGTTTCCGGAAGTGGGACTTTACTTTCCTTC